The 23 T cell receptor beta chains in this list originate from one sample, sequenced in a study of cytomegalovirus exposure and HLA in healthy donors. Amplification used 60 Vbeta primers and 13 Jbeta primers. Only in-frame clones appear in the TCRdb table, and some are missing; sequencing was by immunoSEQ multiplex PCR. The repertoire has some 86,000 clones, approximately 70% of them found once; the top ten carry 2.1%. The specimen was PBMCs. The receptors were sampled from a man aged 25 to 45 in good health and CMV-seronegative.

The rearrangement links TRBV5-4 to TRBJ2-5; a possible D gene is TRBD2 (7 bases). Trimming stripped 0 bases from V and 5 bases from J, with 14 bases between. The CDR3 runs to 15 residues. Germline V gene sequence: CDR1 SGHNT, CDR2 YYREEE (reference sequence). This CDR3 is CASSLATGGEETQYF. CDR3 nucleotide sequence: TGTGCCAGCAGCTTGGCGACGGGGGGCGAGGAGACCCAGTACTTC.

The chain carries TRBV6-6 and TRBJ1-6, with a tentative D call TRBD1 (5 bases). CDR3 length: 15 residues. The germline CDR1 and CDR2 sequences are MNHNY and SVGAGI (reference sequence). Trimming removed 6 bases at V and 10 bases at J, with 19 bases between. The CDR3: CASSNGYRSTSPLHF. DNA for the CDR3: TGTGCCAGCAGCAACGGGTACAGGAGCACCTCACCCCTCCACTTT.

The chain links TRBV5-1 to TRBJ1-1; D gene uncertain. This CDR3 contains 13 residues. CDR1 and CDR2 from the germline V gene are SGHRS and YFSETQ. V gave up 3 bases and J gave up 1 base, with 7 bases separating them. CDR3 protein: CASSSPGNTEAFF. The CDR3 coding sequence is TGCGCCAGCAGCTCGCCGGGGAACACTGAAGCTTTCTTT.

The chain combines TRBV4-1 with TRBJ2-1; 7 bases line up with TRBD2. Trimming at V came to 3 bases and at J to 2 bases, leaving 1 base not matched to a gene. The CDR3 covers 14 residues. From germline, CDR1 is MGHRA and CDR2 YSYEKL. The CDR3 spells CASSQAGAYNEQFF. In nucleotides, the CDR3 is TGCGCCAGCAGCCAGGCGGGGGCCTACAATGAGCAGTTCTTC.

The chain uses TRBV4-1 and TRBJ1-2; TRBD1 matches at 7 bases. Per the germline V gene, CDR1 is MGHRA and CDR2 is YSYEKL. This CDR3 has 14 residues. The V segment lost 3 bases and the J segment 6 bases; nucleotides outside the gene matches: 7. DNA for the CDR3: TGCGCCAGCAGCCATAGCGGGACAGTTGATGGCTACACCTTC. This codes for CASSHSGTVDGYTF.

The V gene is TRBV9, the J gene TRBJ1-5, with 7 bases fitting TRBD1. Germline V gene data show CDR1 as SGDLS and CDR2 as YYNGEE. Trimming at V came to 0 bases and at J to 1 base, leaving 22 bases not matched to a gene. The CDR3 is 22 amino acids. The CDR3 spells CASSVAGRGRRGLVGSNQPQHF. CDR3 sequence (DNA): TGTGCCAGCAGCGTAGCAGGCAGGGGCCGGAGGGGGCTCGTTGGAAGCAATCAGCCCCAGCATTTT.

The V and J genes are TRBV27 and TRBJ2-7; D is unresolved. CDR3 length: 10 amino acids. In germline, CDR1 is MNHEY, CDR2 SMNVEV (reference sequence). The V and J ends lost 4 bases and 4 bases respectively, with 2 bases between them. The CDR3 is CASSSYEQYF. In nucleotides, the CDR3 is TGTGCCAGCAGTTCGTACGAGCAGTACTTC.

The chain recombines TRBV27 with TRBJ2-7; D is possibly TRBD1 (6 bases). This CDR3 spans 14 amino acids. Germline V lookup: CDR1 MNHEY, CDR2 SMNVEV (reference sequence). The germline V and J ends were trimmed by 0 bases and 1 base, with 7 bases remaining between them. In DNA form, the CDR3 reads TGTGCCAGCAGTTTATCGGGGGCTTCCTACGAGCAGTACTTC. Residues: CASSLSGASYEQYF.

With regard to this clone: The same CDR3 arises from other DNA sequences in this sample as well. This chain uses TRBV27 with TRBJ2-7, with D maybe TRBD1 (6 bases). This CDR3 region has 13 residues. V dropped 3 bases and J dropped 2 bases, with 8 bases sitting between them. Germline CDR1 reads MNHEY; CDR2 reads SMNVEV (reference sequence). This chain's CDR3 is CASSLDRTYEQYF. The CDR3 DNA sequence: TGTGCCAGCAGTTTGGACAGAACCTACGAGCAGTACTTC.

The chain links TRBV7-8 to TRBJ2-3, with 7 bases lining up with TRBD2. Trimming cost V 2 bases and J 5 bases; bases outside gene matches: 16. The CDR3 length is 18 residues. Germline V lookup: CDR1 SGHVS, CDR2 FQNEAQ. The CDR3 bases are TGTGCCAGCAGCTTAAACTCTCTAGCGGTCTCAGCCCGAGATACGCAGTATTTT. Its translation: CASSLNSLAVSARDTQYF.

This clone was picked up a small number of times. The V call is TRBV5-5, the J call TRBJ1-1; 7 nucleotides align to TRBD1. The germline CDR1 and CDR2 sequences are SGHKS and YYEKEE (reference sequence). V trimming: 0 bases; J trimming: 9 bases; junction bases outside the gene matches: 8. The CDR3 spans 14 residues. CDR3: CASSLGSGTAKAFF. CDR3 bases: TGTGCCAGCAGCTTGGGCTCCGGGACAGCTAAAGCTTTCTTT.

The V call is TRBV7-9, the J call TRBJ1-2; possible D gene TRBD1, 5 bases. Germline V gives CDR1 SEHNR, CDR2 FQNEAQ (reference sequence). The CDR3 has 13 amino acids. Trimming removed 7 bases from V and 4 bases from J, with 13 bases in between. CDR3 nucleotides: TGTGCCAGCACCCAGGGTTTTAGCTATGGCTACACCTTC. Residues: CASTQGFSYGYTF.

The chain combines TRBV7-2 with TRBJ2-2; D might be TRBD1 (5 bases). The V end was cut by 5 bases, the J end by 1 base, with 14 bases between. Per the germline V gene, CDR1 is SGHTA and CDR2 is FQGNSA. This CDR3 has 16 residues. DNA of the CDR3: TGTGCCAGCAGCCCCAAGGGGCGGCTGAACACCGGGGAGCTGTTTTTT. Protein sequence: CASSPKGRLNTGELFF.

In DNA form, the CDR3 reads TGTGCCATCAGTGACCCCTCCCGCTCCTACGAGCAGTACTTC. It yields the protein CAISDPSRSYEQYF. The V call is TRBV10-3, the J call TRBJ2-7; D remains unclear. The CDR3 spans 14 residues. Germline V CDR1 and CDR2: ENHRY, SYGVKD. V gave up 3 bases and J gave up 0 bases, with 9 bases separating them.

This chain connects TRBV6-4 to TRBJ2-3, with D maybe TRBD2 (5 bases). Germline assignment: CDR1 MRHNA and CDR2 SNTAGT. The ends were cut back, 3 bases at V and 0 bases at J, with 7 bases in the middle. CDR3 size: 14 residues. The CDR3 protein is CASSEGLSTDTQYF. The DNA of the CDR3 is TGTGCCAGCAGTGAAGGACTTAGCACAGATACGCAGTATTTT.

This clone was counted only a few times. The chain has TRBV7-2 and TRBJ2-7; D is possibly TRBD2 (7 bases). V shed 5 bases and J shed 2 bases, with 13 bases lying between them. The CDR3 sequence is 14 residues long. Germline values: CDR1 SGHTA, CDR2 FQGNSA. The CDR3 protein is CASSPAGATYEQYF. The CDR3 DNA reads TGTGCCAGCAGCCCGGCGGGGGCTACCTACGAGCAGTACTTC.

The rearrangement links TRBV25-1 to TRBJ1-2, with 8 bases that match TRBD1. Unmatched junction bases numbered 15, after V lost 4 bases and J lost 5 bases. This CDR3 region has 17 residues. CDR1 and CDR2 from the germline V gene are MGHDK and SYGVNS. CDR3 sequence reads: CASSGPGQEYSAYGYTF. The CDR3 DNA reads TGTGCCAGCAGTGGACCGGGACAGGAATATTCGGCGTATGGCTACACCTTC.

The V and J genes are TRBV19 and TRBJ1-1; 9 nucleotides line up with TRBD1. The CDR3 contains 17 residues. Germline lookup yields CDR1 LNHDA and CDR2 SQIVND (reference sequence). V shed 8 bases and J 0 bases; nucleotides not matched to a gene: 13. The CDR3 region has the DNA TGTGCCAGTCGTGACCCCCGGACAGGGGCGATGAACACTGAAGCTTTCTTT. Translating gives CASRDPRTGAMNTEAFF.

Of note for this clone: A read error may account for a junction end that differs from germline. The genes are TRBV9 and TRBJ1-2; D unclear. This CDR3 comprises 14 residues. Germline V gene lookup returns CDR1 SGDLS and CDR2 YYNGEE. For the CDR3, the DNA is TGTGCCAGCAGCGTAGACGGGTCTGAACTTGGCTACCCCTTC. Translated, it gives CASSVDGSELGYPF.

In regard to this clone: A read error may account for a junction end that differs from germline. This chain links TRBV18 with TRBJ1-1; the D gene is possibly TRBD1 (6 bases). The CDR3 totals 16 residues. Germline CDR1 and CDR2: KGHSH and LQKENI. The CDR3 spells CASSPPTTTGDPGAGF. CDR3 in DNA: TGTGCCAGCTCACCACCTACAACGACAGGCGATCCTGGGGCCGGCTTT. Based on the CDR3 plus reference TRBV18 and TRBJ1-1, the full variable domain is NAGVMQNPRHLVRRRGQEARLRCSPMKGHSHVYWYRQLPEEGLKFMVYLQKENIIDESGMPKERFSAEFPKEGPSILRIQQVVRGDSAAYFCASSPPTTTGDPGAGFGQGTRLTVV.

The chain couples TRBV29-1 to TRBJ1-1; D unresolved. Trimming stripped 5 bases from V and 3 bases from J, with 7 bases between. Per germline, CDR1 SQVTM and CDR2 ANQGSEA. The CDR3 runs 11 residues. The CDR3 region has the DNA TGCAGCGTTCAGAGGCACACTGAAGCTTTCTTT. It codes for CSVQRHTEAFF.

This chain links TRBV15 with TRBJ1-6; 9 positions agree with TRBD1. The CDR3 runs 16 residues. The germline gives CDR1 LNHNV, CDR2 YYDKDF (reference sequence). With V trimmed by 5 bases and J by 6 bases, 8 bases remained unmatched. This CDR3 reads CATSRRTGATNSPLHF. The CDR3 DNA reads TGTGCCACCAGCCGAAGGACAGGGGCCACTAATTCACCCCTCCACTTT.

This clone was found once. CDR3 region: CASSPPLRPSTDTQYF. The CDR3 DNA is TGCGCCAGCAGCCCGCCACTGCGGCCCAGCACAGATACGCAGTATTTT. The rearrangement joins TRBV5-1 to TRBJ2-3; unclear D gene. Germline CDR1 reads SGHRS; CDR2 reads YFSETQ. CDR3 length: 16 residues. The V and J ends lost 4 bases and 0 bases respectively, with 15 bases between them.